This T cell receptor (beta chain) originates from a study of neoadjuvant anti-PD-1 for oral cavity cancer. Study-wide context: Before surgery, most patients got three to four biweekly 3 mg/kg nivolumab doses.

CDR3 length: 12 amino acids. Per the germline V gene, CDR1 is SGHRS and CDR2 is YFSETQ. The ends were cut back, 2 bases at V and 2 bases at J, with 1 base in the middle. Time point specified: after neoadjuvant nivolumab, at surgical resection. Stage II-IVA oral cavity squamous cell carcinoma was new and untreated by systemic or radiation therapy. Blood cells were analyzed directly, without culture or expansion. Only in-frame clones appear in the TCRdb table, and some are missing; sequencing was by immunoSEQ multiplex PCR. The sample has about 32,000 clones; more than 65% are singletons. The sequence came from a person between 40 and 85 years old with oral cavity squamous cell carcinoma. V usage is TRBV5-1 and J usage is TRBJ2-2; D gene uncertain. The sequences come from PBMCs, collected after nivolumab (anti-PD-1) treatment. The CDR3 spells CASSLNTGELFF. The CDR3 DNA follows: TGCGCCAGCAGCTTAAACACCGGGGAGCTGTTTTTT. Full variable domain (outside the CDR3, taken from reference TRBV5-1 and TRBJ2-2): KAGVTQTPRYLIKTRGQQVTLSCSPISGHRSVSWYQQTPGQGLQFLFEYFSETQRNKGNFPGRFSGRQFSNSRSEMNVSTLELGDSALYLCASSLNTGELFFGEGSRLTVL.